Each of the 9 T cell receptor beta chains below was sequenced from the same sample in a study of T cells in narcolepsy. Here immunoSEQ multiplex PCR was the method, and the copy in TCRdb shows in-frame clones only, minus some. The table includes tens of thousands of clones, about 80% detected once. The sequencing input was memory (CD45RA-) CD4+ T cells from blood. The source is a human donor in good health.

The J gene is TRBJ2-4, the V gene TRBV7-2; TRBD2 matches 10 bases. This CDR3 is 15 amino acids long. The V gene's germline CDR1 is SGHTA and CDR2 FQGNSA. V shed 5 bases and J 1 base; nucleotides not matched to a gene: 2. The CDR3 is CASSISGRAKNIQYF. Written as DNA, the CDR3 is TGTGCCAGCAGCATTAGCGGGAGGGCCAAAAACATTCAGTACTTC.

The chain employs TRBV5-1 and TRBJ2-2, with 7 bases lining up with TRBD2. The germline V gene has CDR1 SGHRS and CDR2 YFSETQ. V gave up 3 bases and J gave up 6 bases; unmatched junction bases: 14. There are 17 residues in the CDR3. The CDR3 reads CASSSRLALSGSGELFF. The CDR3 DNA reads TGCGCCAGCAGCTCGCGACTAGCCCTCAGCGGGTCCGGGGAGCTGTTTTTT.

The sample holds one count of this clone. V usage is TRBV14 and J usage is TRBJ1-2; tentatively, D is TRBD1 (5 bases). This CDR3 region has 15 residues. Germline CDR1 is SGHDN and CDR2 is FVKESK. The V gene lost 4 bases and the J gene lost 6 bases, with 18 bases spanning the gap. As DNA, the CDR3 is TGTGCCAGCAGCCTTACCGGGCTGGGGGATAATGGCTACACCTTC. The encoded protein is CASSLTGLGDNGYTF. Full variable domain (outside the CDR3, taken from reference TRBV14 and TRBJ1-2): EAGVTQFPSHSVIEKGQTVTLRCDPISGHDNLYWYRRVMGKEIKFLLHFVKESKQDESGMPNNRFLAERTGGTYSTLKVQPAELEDSGVYFCASSLTGLGDNGYTFGSGTRLTVV.

This clone came up once. The V gene is TRBV5-5, the J gene TRBJ2-1; D gene uncertain. Germline CDR1 and CDR2: SGHKS and YYEKEE (reference sequence). Trimming took off 0 bases at V and 6 bases at J, with 13 bases between the two ends. CDR3 length: 15 residues. The CDR3 sequence is CASSLGPQRGNEQFF. In DNA form, the CDR3 reads TGTGCCAGCAGCTTGGGTCCCCAGAGAGGCAATGAGCAGTTCTTC.

The chain joins TRBV30 to TRBJ1-2; D is ambiguous. The V end was cut by 0 bases, the J end by 4 bases, with 12 bases between. The CDR3 is 14 residues long. Germline V gives CDR1 GTSNPN, CDR2 SVGIG (reference sequence). The CDR3 DNA is TGTGCCTGGAGTGTGGGCGGCAAGGCCTATGGCTACACCTTC. This translates into CAWSVGGKAYGYTF.

The rearrangement uses TRBV5-1 and TRBJ2-5, with D possibly matching TRBD1 (6 bases). Germline CDR1 SGHRS, CDR2 YFSETQ. V was cut by 3 bases and J by 1 base, with 10 bases left in between. The CDR3 totals 14 residues. This CDR3 reads CASSYRTVQETQYF. The DNA for the CDR3 is TGCGCCAGCAGCTACCGGACAGTCCAAGAGACCCAGTACTTC.

This clone was seen just once. This chain joins TRBV7-9 and TRBJ2-5; D unresolved. V dropped 5 bases and J dropped 5 bases, with 9 bases sitting between them. This CDR3 is 12 amino acids long. Germline assignment: CDR1 SEHNR and CDR2 FQNEAQ (reference sequence). CDR3 sequence: CASSVRRETQYF. The CDR3 DNA follows: TGTGCCAGCAGCGTCCGACGGGAGACCCAGTACTTC. Looking up the rest from reference TRBV7-9 and TRBJ2-5 gives the full variable domain: DTGVSQNPRHKITKRGQNVTFRCDPISEHNRLYWYRQTLGQGPEFLTYFQNEAQLEKSRLLSDRFSAERPKGSFSTLEIQRTEQGDSAMYLCASSVRRETQYFGPGTRLLVL.

Only a few counts were recorded for this clone. The chain employs TRBV6-1 and TRBJ2-7; the D call may be TRBD1 or TRBD2 (5 bases each). Deletions cut 10 bases from V and 2 bases from J, with 12 bases between. This CDR3 region has 12 residues. From germline, CDR1 is MNHNS and CDR2 SASEGT. The CDR3: CATRDGTYEQYF. The CDR3 DNA follows: TGTGCCACCCGGGACGGTACCTACGAGCAGTACTTC.

This clone has just one count. The chain combines TRBV5-1 with TRBJ2-7, with a weak D call TRBD2 (5 bases). The CDR3 is 14 residues long. CDR1 and CDR2 (germline): SGHRS, YFSETQ. V was clipped by 5 bases and J by 0 bases, with 12 bases between them. CDR3 DNA: TGCGCCAGCAGGACGGAGGCGAGCTCCTACGAGCAGTACTTC. Its protein is CASRTEASSYEQYF.